This TCR beta chain was captured by sequencing in a study of cytomegalovirus exposure and HLA in healthy donors. Study findings and constraints: The investigators catalogued 164 TCR beta chains as cytomegalovirus-associated. V- and J-gene trimming of TCR beta was linked (in a later analysis) to a missense DCLRE1C variant.

The CDR3 has 13 amino acids. Germline CDR1 and CDR2: MDHEN and SYDVKM. V lost 4 bases, J lost 5 bases, and 5 bases stayed unmatched. Comments on this clone: Antigen unknown.

The PCR ran on 60 Vbeta and 13 Jbeta primers. Produced via immunoSEQ multiplex PCR; TCRdb's table is partial and in-frame only. This table has roughly 120,000 clones, roughly 80% appearing once. The receptor was derived from a man between 25 and 39 years old in good health and CMV-seropositive. Specimen: PBMCs. This rearrangement joins TRBV28 to TRBJ2-7; 7 bases match TRBD1. This CDR3 reads CASSSLQGDEQYF. Here the CDR3 DNA reads TGTGCCAGCAGTTCACTTCAGGGGGACGAGCAGTACTTC.